A single sample is the source of the 5 T cell receptor beta chains below, sequenced in a study of patients and donors after allogeneic stem cell transplantation. One entry per CDR3 protein results from TCRdb running MiXCR on the RT-PCR reads. This sample has roughly 10,000 distinct CDR3 sequences; about 6.4% occur once, and the top ten carry roughly 26%. Material: blood, either unsorted or a sorted T cell fraction (not recorded which). The receptors were sampled from a human donor who was either an allogeneic HSCT recipient or a stem cell or donor lymphocyte infusion donor (not recorded which). It is not recorded whose cells these are; they may come from a transplant donor.

This clonotype is medium-sized (0.01 to 0.1%). The chain links TRBV27 to TRBJ1-2; unclear D gene. Trimming left V 0 bases short and J 1 base short, with 6 bases between. Germline-derived CDR1 and CDR2 are MNHEY and SMNVEV (reference sequence). The CDR3 is 14 residues long. For the CDR3, the DNA is TGTGCCAGCAGTTTATCGTGGGATAACTATGGCTACACCTTC. This gives the protein CASSLSWDNYGYTF.

This chain connects TRBV6-2 or TRBV6-3 to TRBJ2-1; TRBD2 aligns across 13 bases. J gave up 1 base and V 2 bases, and 5 bases lay outside the gene matches. This CDR3 contains 18 residues. Germline CDR1 is MNHEY and CDR2 is SVGEGT. The CDR3 sequence is CASSYPPGLAGSYNEQFF. CDR3 in DNA: TGTGCCAGCAGTTACCCCCCGGGACTAGCGGGATCCTACAATGAGCAGTTCTTC.

The genes are TRBV4-2 and TRBJ2-2; 10 bases are a match to TRBD2. The CDR3 is 16 residues long. Germline assignment: CDR1 LGHNA and CDR2 YNFKEQ. Trimming took 4 bases from V and 6 from J; bases not matched to a gene: 8. DNA for the CDR3: TGTGCCAGCAGCCCTGAGCCGGGGACTAGCGCCGGGGAGCTGTTTTTT. Translating it yields CASSPEPGTSAGELFF.

This clonotype was observed many times. The chain has TRBV3-1 and TRBJ1-5; no clear D. This CDR3 has 13 amino acids. Trimming took 3 bases from V and 4 from J, leaving 7 bases between them. Germline assignment: CDR1 LGHDT and CDR2 YNNKEL (reference sequence). In nucleotides, the CDR3 is TGTGCCAGCAGCCAGGCAGGAAATCAGCCCCAGCATTTT. Protein: CASSQAGNQPQHF.

The chain employs TRBV6-2 or TRBV6-3 and TRBJ2-2; no definite D call. CDR3 length: 15 residues. Germline CDR1 is MNHEY and CDR2 is SVGEGT. The germline V and J ends were trimmed by 0 bases and 1 base, with 6 bases remaining between them. The CDR3 sequence: CASSYSNKNTGELFF. In nucleotides, the CDR3 is TGTGCCAGCAGTTACTCGAATAAGAACACCGGGGAGCTGTTTTTT.